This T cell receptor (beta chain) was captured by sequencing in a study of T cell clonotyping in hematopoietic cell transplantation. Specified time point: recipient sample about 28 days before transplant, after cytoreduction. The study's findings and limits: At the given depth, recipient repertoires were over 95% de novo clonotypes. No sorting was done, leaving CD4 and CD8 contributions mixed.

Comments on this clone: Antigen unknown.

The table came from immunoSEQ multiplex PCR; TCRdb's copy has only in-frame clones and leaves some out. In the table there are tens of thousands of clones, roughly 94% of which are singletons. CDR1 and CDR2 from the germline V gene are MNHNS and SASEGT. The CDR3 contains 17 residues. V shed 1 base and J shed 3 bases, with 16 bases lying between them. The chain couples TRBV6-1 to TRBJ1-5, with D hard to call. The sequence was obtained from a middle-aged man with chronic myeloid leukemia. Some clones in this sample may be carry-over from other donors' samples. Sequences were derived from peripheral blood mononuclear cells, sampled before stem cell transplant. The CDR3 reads CASSEVDWGWDNQPQHF. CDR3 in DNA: TGTGCCAGCAGTGAAGTCGACTGGGGATGGGACAATCAGCCCCAGCATTTT.